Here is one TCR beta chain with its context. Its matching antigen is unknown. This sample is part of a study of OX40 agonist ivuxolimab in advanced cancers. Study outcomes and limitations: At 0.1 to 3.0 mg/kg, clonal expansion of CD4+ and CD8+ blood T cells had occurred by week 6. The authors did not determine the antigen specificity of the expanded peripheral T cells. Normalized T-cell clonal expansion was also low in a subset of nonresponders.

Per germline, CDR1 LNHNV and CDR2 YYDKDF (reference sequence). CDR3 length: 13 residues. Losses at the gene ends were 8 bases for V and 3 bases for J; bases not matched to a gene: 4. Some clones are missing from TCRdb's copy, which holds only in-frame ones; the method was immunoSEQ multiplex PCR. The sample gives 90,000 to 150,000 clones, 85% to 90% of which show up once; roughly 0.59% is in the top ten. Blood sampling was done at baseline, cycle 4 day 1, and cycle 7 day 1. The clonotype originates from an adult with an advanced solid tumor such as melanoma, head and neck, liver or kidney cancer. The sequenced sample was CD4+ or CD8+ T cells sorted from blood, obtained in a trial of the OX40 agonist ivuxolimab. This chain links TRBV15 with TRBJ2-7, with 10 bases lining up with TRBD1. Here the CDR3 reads CATGTGAGYEQYF. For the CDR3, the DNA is TGTGCCACCGGGACAGGGGCTGGCTACGAGCAGTACTTC.